This paragraph reports one TCR beta chain. Its antigen remains unknown. The CD4+ fraction was divided into a CD45RA+ naive subset and a CD45RA-negative memory subset. This entry belongs to a study of shared clonotypes between healthy human individuals. CDR1 is MDHEN, CDR2 SYDVKM, per germline. With 3 bases removed from V and 0 bases from J, the gap between germline ends came to 9 bases. This CDR3 spans 15 amino acids. Sequencing was performed with immunoSEQ multiplex PCR; in TCRdb, only in-frame clones are kept and a portion is missing. Found here are around 510,000 clones, roughly 95% of them singletons; the top ten hold about 0.06%. Study findings and constraints: The study's rarefaction showed incomplete sorted-subset sequencing despite large depth. Relative to their counterparts shared across all four donors, non-shared clonotypes exhibited diminished generation probabilities.

J is TRBJ1-5 and V is TRBV28; no reliable D call. This receptor was identified in a woman aged 25 to 39 in good health. The sample consisted of naive CD4+ T cells sorted from blood. Subset noted: CD45RA+ positively selected. The CDR3 DNA sequence: TGTGCCAGCAGTTTGAGCTTGGGTAGCAATCAGCCCCAGCATTTT. Translating it yields CASSLSLGSNQPQHF.